The 27 T cell receptor beta chains below were found in one sample sequenced in a study of blood T cell repertoires in COVID-19. TCRdb keeps only in-frame clones here, not all; method: immunoSEQ multiplex PCR. Here the sample spans some 20,000 clones, approximately 90% being singletons. The source material was peripheral blood. The receptors here all came from a man aged 45-60 years with active COVID-19.

The chain joins TRBV5-1 to TRBJ1-2; maybe TRBD1 (6 bases). Trimming removed 0 bases at V and 1 base at J, with 7 bases between. There are 14 residues in the CDR3. CDR1 is SGHRS, CDR2 YFSETQ, per germline. This CDR3 is CASSLEGGNYGYTF. CDR3 sequence (DNA): TGCGCCAGCAGCTTGGAAGGGGGTAACTATGGCTACACCTTC.

Written as DNA, the CDR3 is TGTGCCAGCAGCTTAGGGCGACTAGCGGGGTTCAGCACAGATACGCAGTATTTT. Translated: CASSLGRLAGFSTDTQYF. This chain joins TRBV7-8 and TRBJ2-3; 11 bases match TRBD2. The V segment lost 1 base and the J segment 0 bases; nucleotides outside the gene matches: 6. CDR3 size: 18 residues. The V gene's germline CDR1 is SGHVS and CDR2 FQNEAQ.

The V gene is TRBV6-5, the J gene TRBJ1-3, with TRBD1 as a possible D gene (6 bases). CDR1 and CDR2 from the germline V gene are MNHEY and SVGAGI. The CDR3 has 15 amino acids. V dropped 6 bases and J dropped 4 bases, with 16 bases sitting between them. The CDR3, as DNA: TGTGCCAGCAGAAACGGGCGGACAGAAGGAAACACCATATATTTT. This encodes CASRNGRTEGNTIYF.

This chain joins TRBV19 and TRBJ1-2; 9 positions match TRBD1. The CDR3 is 15 residues long. Germline lookup yields CDR1 LNHDA and CDR2 SQIVND (reference sequence). With 6 bases clipped from V and 6 bases from J, the junction kept 11 bases outside the gene matches. CDR3 in DNA: TGTGCCAGTAGGGTACAGGGGGCACTTGAGGATGGCTACACCTTC. This sequence encodes CASRVQGALEDGYTF.

This clone appeared a few times. V usage is TRBV5-1 and J usage is TRBJ2-3, with D maybe TRBD2 (6 bases). Germline values: CDR1 SGHRS, CDR2 YFSETQ. The ends were cut back, 4 bases at V and 0 bases at J, with 18 bases in the middle. CDR3 length: 17 residues. In nucleotides, the CDR3 is TGCGCCAGCAGCCCGACAATAGCGGATTCTAGCACAGATACGCAGTATTTT. Protein sequence: CASSPTIADSSTDTQYF.

As DNA, the CDR3 is TGTGCCAGCAGTTCCGGGGGGAGGACTGAAGCTTTCTTT. Translation: CASSSGGRTEAFF. The chain recombines TRBV12-3 or TRBV12-4 with TRBJ1-1; TRBD1 might be the D (5 bases). This CDR3 region has 13 residues. V was shortened by 4 bases and J by 5 bases, with 11 bases between the two germline ends.

The chain recombines TRBV9 with TRBJ2-3; 15 bases match TRBD2. Germline V gene sequence: CDR1 SGDLS, CDR2 YYNGEE. The CDR3 is 19 amino acids. Trimming took 4 bases from V and 2 from J; bases not matched to a gene: 11. CDR3 nucleotides: TGTGCCAGCAGCCCGAGGACTAGCGGGGGGGCGGGGTCCACAGATACGCAGTATTTT. Its protein is CASSPRTSGGAGSTDTQYF.

This rearrangement joins TRBV6-2 or TRBV6-3 to TRBJ1-2; D may be TRBD1 (5 bases). Germline values: CDR1 MNHEY, CDR2 SVGEGT. The CDR3 consists of 18 residues. The V and J ends lost 6 bases and 1 base respectively, with 24 bases between them. The CDR3 nucleotides read TGTGCCAGCAGCTATCGATCACAGGAAGACGTACGTAACTATGGCTACACCTTC. Its translation is CASSYRSQEDVRNYGYTF.

The V gene is TRBV5-6, the J gene TRBJ2-7; no definite D call. Trimming removed 1 base at V and 5 bases at J, with 10 bases between. There are 13 residues in the CDR3. Germline V gene lookup returns CDR1 SGHDT and CDR2 YYEEEE. CDR3 sequence reads: CASSLRLGNEQYF. CDR3 sequence (DNA): TGTGCCAGCAGCTTGAGGCTGGGCAACGAGCAGTACTTC.

In nucleotides, the CDR3 is TGCGCCAGCAGCCACGAGCGGGGTCTCACAGATACGCAGTATTTT. Amino acids: CASSHERGLTDTQYF. This rearrangement joins TRBV4-1 to TRBJ2-3; 7 positions match TRBD2. The V gene end was trimmed by 3 bases and the J gene end by 2 bases; junction bases not matched to a gene: 5. The CDR3 loop spans 15 amino acids. CDR1 is MGHRA, CDR2 YSYEKL, per germline.

The chain combines TRBV6-2 or TRBV6-3 with TRBJ2-7; 7 bases match TRBD1. This CDR3 contains 14 residues. The J segment lost 4 bases and the V segment lost 4 bases, leaving 7 bases of the junction unmatched. Germline V lookup: CDR1 MNHEY, CDR2 SVGEGT. CDR3 coding DNA: TGTGCCAGCAGTTCCAGGACAGGATTATACGAGCAGTACTTC. Translated, it gives CASSSRTGLYEQYF.

Only a few counts were recorded for this clone. CDR3 in DNA: TGCGCCAGCAGCTTGGCAGTCCGACAGAAGACCTCCTACGAGCAGTACTTC. Its translation: CASSLAVRQKTSYEQYF. The chain joins TRBV5-1 to TRBJ2-7, with D perhaps matching TRBD1 (5 bases). V dropped 0 bases and J dropped 0 bases, with 16 bases sitting between them. The CDR3 is made up of 17 amino acids. The germline V gene has CDR1 SGHRS and CDR2 YFSETQ.

The rearrangement uses TRBV12-3 or TRBV12-4 and TRBJ2-1, with 9 bases matching TRBD1. This CDR3 has 13 amino acids. The trim removed 10 bases at V and 8 bases at J, leaving 9 bases unmatched. The CDR3 DNA sequence: TGTGCCACCACCCGGACAGGGGCGGATGAGCAGTTCTTC. Translated, it gives CATTRTGADEQFF.

This chain joins TRBV3-1 (or the pseudogene TRBV3-2) and TRBJ1-1; no clear D gene. V was clipped by 0 bases and J by 3 bases, with 5 bases between them. Germline assignment: CDR1 LGHDT and CDR2 YNNKEL (reference sequence). This CDR3 spans 13 amino acids. CDR3 region: CASSQEADTEAFF. The CDR3 region has the DNA TGTGCCAGCAGCCAAGAGGCAGACACTGAAGCTTTCTTT.

The chain recombines TRBV7-8 with TRBJ2-1, with D uncertain. Per the germline V gene, CDR1 is SGHVS and CDR2 is FQNEAQ. The CDR3 sequence is 11 residues long. Trimming cost V 1 base and J 8 bases, with 3 bases left between them. CDR3 sequence: CASSLVDEQFF. The DNA for the CDR3 is TGTGCCAGCAGCTTAGTAGATGAGCAGTTCTTC.

The chain carries TRBV4-1 and TRBJ2-1; D gene uncertain. This CDR3 has 16 amino acids. The V and J ends lost 1 base and 5 bases respectively, with 15 bases between them. Germline V gene data show CDR1 as MGHRA and CDR2 as YSYEKL. The CDR3 bases are TGCGCCAGCAGCCAAGTGTTACCAAACCCTAACAATGAGCAGTTCTTC. Translated, it gives CASSQVLPNPNNEQFF.

The V call is TRBV3-1 (or the pseudogene TRBV3-2), the J call TRBJ2-1, with TRBD1 matching over 11 bases. The CDR3 extends over 17 amino acids. CDR1 and CDR2 from the germline V gene are LGHDT and YNNKEL (reference sequence). The V segment lost 1 base and the J segment 8 bases; nucleotides outside the gene matches: 10. CDR3: CASSQVGRTGGSHEQFF. CDR3 sequence (DNA): TGTGCCAGCAGCCAAGTGGGCAGGACAGGGGGCTCCCATGAGCAGTTCTTC.

This rearrangement joins TRBV7-2 to TRBJ1-2, with 7 bases aligning to TRBD1. J lost 5 bases, V lost 5 bases, and 5 bases had no gene match. Germline values: CDR1 SGHTA, CDR2 FQGNSA. This CDR3 spans 13 amino acids. This CDR3 reads CASSPDREYGYTF. CDR3 sequence (DNA): TGTGCCAGCAGCCCAGACAGGGAGTATGGCTACACCTTC.

V and J are TRBV30 and TRBJ2-5; no clear D gene. The CDR3 is 14 amino acids. Trimming removed 0 bases at V and 2 bases at J, with 10 bases between. CDR1 and CDR2 (germline): GTSNPN, SVGIG (reference sequence). The CDR3 nucleotides read TGTGCCTGGAGTGTACGCGTCTATCAAGAGACCCAGTACTTC. It encodes CAWSVRVYQETQYF.

J is TRBJ2-1 and V is TRBV6-4; D gene ambiguous. The CDR3 extends over 16 amino acids. Trimming took 6 bases from V and 4 from J, leaving 19 bases between them. The germline V gene has CDR1 MRHNA and CDR2 SNTAGT. CDR3: CASSRITVTWYNEQFF. The CDR3, as DNA: TGTGCCAGCAGCCGGATAACAGTGACGTGGTACAATGAGCAGTTCTTC.

The chain uses TRBV5-1 and TRBJ2-1, with 15 bases fitting TRBD2. The CDR3 runs to 17 residues. J gave up 4 bases and V 5 bases, and 7 bases lay outside the gene matches. The germline V gene has CDR1 SGHRS and CDR2 YFSETQ. CDR3 region: CASRPGLAGGWYNEQFF. DNA for the CDR3: TGCGCCAGCAGACCTGGACTAGCGGGGGGGTGGTACAATGAGCAGTTCTTC.

J is TRBJ1-3 and V is TRBV9; a possible D gene is TRBD1 (5 bases). The germline V gene has CDR1 SGDLS and CDR2 YYNGEE. Trimming left V 3 bases short and J 0 bases short, with 13 bases between. The CDR3 runs to 16 residues. The CDR3 loop reads CASSAQDTYSGNTIYF. The CDR3 region has the DNA TGTGCCAGCAGCGCTCAGGACACGTACTCTGGAAACACCATATATTTT.

The rearrangement links TRBV2 to TRBJ1-6, with 7 bases lining up with TRBD1. Trimming cost V 8 bases and J 5 bases; bases outside gene matches: 6. Germline CDR1 and CDR2: SNHLY and FYNNEI. CDR3 length equals 14 residues. CDR3 nucleotide sequence: TGTGCCAGCGGACAGGAAAGAGATAATTCACCCCTCCACTTT. Amino acid sequence: CASGQERDNSPLHF.

The chain has TRBV24-1 and TRBJ2-5, with 10 positions matching TRBD2. Germline V lookup: CDR1 KGHDR, CDR2 SFDVKD. Unmatched junction bases numbered 9, after V lost 9 bases and J lost 3 bases. The CDR3 runs 15 residues. This chain's CDR3 is CATPRTSGLKETQYF. CDR3 sequence (DNA): TGTGCCACCCCAAGGACTAGCGGTTTAAAAGAGACCCAGTACTTC.

The chain recombines TRBV4-3 with TRBJ2-2; 10 bases fit TRBD2. V trimming: 3 bases; J trimming: 3 bases; junction bases outside the gene matches: 4. This CDR3 region has 16 residues. CDR1 and CDR2 (germline): LGHNA, YSLEER. CDR3 in DNA: TGCGCCAGCAGCCAGGTAGCGGGGGGCTACACCGGGGAGCTGTTTTTT. This sequence encodes CASSQVAGGYTGELFF.

The V call is TRBV27, the J call TRBJ1-6; D gene unclear. CDR1 and CDR2 from the germline V gene are MNHEY and SMNVEV (reference sequence). The CDR3 has 15 residues. The ends were cut back, 2 bases at V and 0 bases at J, with 5 bases in the middle. The CDR3 spells CASSLVSSYNSPLHF. CDR3 nucleotides: TGTGCCAGCAGTTTAGTCAGCTCCTATAATTCACCCCTCCACTTT.

This chain uses TRBV15 with TRBJ1-5; D is unresolved. Trimming removed 0 bases at V and 5 bases at J, with 8 bases between. The CDR3 has 14 amino acids. Per the germline V gene, CDR1 is LNHNV and CDR2 is YYDKDF (reference sequence). The CDR3 loop is CATSREQRDQPQHF. The DNA of the CDR3 is TGTGCCACCAGCAGAGAACAGAGAGATCAGCCCCAGCATTTT.